This T cell receptor (beta chain) was documented in a study of regulatory and conventional T cells in RAG deficiency. Overall study findings and caveats: Shorter CDR3s in all patient subsets; >85% Treg-Tconv overlap in Omenn. Shannon entropy fell and Simpson indices rose in RAG-deficient patients. Sorted Omenn CD25-high CD127-low cells may not be bona fide Tregs.

About this clone: Its target is unknown. Within the sample, other DNA sequences also encode this same CDR3.

TCRdb's copy holds only in-frame clones and misses some; the assay was immunoSEQ multiplex PCR. The table has roughly 11,000 clones, 94% seen once. Trimming removed 5 bases from V and 4 bases from J; junction bases left unmatched: 5. The CDR3 runs to 15 residues. CDR1 and CDR2 from the germline V gene are LNHNV and YYDKDF (reference sequence). Genomic DNA came from blood regulatory T cells gated CD4+ CD25-high CD127-low. The sample was also reused in another study, on regulatory T cells. That investigation notes: Primers: 52 TRBV forward and 13 TRBJ reverse. Regulatory T cells showed the strongest V-J pair restriction and V/J gene skewing among patient repertoires.

The chain is built from TRBV15 and TRBJ1-6; 7 bases are shared with TRBD1. This clonotype was obtained from a human donor in good health. Specimen: CD127- CD25+ CD4+ Tregs sorted from blood. The CDR3 DNA follows: TGTGCCACCAGCGCGAGGGACAGATATAATTCACCCCTCCACTTT. As protein: CATSARDRYNSPLHF.